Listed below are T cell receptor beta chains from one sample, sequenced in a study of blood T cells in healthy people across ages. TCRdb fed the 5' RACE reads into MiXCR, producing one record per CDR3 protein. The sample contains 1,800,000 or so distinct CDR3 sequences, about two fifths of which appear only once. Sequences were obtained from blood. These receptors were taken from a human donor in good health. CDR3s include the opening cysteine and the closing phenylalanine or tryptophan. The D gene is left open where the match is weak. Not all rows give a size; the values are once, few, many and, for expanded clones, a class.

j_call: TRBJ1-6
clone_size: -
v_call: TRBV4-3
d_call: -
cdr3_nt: TGCGCCAGCAGCCAGGCCAATTCACCCCTCCACTTT
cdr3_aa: CASSQANSPLHF

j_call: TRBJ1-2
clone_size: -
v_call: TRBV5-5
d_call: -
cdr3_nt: TGTGCCAGCAGCTTGCGGCCATCCCATGGCTACACCTTC
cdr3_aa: CASSLRPSHGYTF

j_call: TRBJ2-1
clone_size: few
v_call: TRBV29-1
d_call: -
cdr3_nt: TGCAGCGTCAGCCGAGGGGGAGTCAACGAGCAGTTCTTC
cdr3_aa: CSVSRGGVNEQFF

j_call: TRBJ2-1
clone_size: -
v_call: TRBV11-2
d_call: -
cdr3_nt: TGTGCCAGCAGCTTACTACTAACGAATGAGCAGTTCTTC
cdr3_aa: CASSLLLTNEQFF

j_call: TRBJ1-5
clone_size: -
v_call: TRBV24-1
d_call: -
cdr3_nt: TGTGCCACCTTGTCCTTGAGGGAGAGCAATCAGCCCCAGCATTTT
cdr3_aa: CATLSLRESNQPQHF

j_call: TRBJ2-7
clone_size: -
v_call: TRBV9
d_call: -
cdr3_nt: TGTGCCAGCAGCGTTGACAGCGCCGAACACGAATACGAGCAGTACTTC
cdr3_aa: CASSVDSAEHEYEQYF

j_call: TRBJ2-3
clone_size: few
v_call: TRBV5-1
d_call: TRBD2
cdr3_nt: TGCGCCAGCAGCTTGACTAGCGGGCGCGTGGATACGCAGTATTTT
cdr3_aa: CASSLTSGRVDTQYF

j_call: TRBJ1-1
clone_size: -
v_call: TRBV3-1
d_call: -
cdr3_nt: TGTGCCAGCAGCCCAAGGGTGGTTTGGGACACTGAAGCTTTCTTT
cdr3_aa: CASSPRVVWDTEAFF

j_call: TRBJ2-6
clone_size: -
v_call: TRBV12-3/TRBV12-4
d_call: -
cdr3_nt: TGTGCCAGCAGTCCCCATTTCGGCAGGGGAGCTGGGGCCAACGTCCTGACTTTC
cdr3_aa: CASSPHFGRGAGANVLTF

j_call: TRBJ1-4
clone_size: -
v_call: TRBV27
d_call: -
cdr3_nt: TGTGTCAGCAGTTTCGGCAGGGGATATAATGAAAAACTGTTTTTT
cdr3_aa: CVSSFGRGYNEKLFF

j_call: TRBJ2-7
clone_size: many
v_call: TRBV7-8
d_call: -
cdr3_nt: TGTGCCAGCAGCCAAAATGTAAAGGCAAGCTACGAGCAGTACTTC
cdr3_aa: CASSQNVKASYEQYF

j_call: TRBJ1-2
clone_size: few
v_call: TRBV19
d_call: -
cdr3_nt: TGTGCCAGTAGTGGGCCGGGAGAGGCTTATGGCTACACCTTC
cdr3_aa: CASSGPGEAYGYTF

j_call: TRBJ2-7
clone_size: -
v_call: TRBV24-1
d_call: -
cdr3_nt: TGTGCCACCTCGACCAGGTGGTCCTACGAGCAGTACTTC
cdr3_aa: CATSTRWSYEQYF

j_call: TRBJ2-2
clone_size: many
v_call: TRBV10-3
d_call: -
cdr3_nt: TGTGCCATCAGTGAGCCCTCGTCGCGCACCGGGGAGCTGTTTTTT
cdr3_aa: CAISEPSSRTGELFF

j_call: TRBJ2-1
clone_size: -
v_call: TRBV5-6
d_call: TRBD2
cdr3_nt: TGTGCCAGCAGCAATAGCGGGGGGGGCTACAATGAGCAGTTCTTC
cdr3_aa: CASSNSGGGYNEQFF

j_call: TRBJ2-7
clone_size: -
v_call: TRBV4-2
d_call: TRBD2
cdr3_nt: TGTGCCAGCAGCCAAGATTTGGCGACTAGCGGGGGAATCCTCCACGAGCAGTACTTC
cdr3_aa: CASSQDLATSGGILHEQYF

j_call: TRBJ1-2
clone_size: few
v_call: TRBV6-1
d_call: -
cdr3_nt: TGTGCCAGCATTCACTTCGCCGGGGGAGAATATGGCTACACCTTC
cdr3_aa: CASIHFAGGEYGYTF

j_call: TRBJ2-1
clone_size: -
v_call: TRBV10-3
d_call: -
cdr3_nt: TGTGCCAGCAGTGTACAGGGAATCAATGAGCAGTTCTTC
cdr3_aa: CASSVQGINEQFF